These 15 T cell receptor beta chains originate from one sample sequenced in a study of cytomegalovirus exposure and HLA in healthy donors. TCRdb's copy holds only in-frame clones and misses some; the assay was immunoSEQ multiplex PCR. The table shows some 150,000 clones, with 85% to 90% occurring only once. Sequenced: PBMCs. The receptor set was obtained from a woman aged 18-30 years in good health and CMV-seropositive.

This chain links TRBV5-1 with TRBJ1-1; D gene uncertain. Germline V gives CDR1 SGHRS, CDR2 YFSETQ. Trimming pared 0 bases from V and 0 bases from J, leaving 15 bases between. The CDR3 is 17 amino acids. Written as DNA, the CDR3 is TGCGCCAGCAGCTTGGGCGGGGTAGGGAGCCTGAACACTGAAGCTTTCTTT. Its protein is CASSLGGVGSLNTEAFF.

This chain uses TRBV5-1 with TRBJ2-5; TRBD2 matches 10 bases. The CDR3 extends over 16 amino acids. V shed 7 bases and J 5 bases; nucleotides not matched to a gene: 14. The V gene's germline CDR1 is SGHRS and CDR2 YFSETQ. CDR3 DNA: TGCGCCAGCCGGGGTGGGCTAGCGGGAGCTGAGGAGACCCAGTACTTC. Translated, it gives CASRGGLAGAEETQYF.

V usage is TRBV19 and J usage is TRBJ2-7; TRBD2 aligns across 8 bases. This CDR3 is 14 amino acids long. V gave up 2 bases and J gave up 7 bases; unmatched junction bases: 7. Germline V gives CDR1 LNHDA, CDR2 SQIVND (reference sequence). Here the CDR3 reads CASSIRAGAREQYF. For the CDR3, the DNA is TGTGCCAGTAGTATACGAGCGGGAGCGAGGGAGCAGTACTTC.

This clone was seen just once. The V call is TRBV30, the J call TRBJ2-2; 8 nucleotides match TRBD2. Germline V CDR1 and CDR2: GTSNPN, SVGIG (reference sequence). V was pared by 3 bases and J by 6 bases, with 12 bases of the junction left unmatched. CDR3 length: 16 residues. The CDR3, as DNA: TGTGCCTGGAGCCCCTCCAGCGGGAGATACCCCGGGGAGCTGTTTTTT. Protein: CAWSPSSGRYPGELFF.

CDR3 DNA sequence: TGTGCCAGCAGTGTCCAGACAGGGAGTTTTGGCTACACCTTC. It yields the protein CASSVQTGSFGYTF. This chain links TRBV6-1 with TRBJ1-2, with TRBD1 identical over 7 bases. Germline V gives CDR1 MNHNS, CDR2 SASEGT. This CDR3 has 14 residues. J gave up 7 bases and V 4 bases, and 9 bases lay outside the gene matches.

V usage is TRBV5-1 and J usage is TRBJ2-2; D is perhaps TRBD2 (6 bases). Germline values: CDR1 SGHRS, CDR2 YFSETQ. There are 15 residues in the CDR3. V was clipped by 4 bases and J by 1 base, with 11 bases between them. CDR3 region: CASSLSGGNTGELFF. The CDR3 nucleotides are TGCGCCAGCAGCCTTAGCGGAGGGAACACCGGGGAGCTGTTTTTT. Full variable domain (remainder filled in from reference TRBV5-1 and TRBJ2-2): KAGVTQTPRYLIKTRGQQVTLSCSPISGHRSVSWYQQTPGQGLQFLFEYFSETQRNKGNFPGRFSGRQFSNSRSEMNVSTLELGDSALYLCASSLSGGNTGELFFGEGSRLTVL.

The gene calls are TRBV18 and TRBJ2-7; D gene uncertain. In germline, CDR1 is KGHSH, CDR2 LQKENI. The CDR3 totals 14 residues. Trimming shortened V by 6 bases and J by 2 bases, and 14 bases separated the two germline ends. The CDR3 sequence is CASSRENSPYEQYF. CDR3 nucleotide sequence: TGTGCCAGCTCGAGAGAGAACAGTCCCTACGAGCAGTACTTC.

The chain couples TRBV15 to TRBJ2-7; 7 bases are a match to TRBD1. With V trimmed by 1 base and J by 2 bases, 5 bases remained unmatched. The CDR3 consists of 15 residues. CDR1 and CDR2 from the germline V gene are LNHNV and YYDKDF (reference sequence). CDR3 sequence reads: CATSRGGTDAYEQYF. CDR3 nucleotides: TGTGCCACCAGCAGAGGGGGGACAGATGCCTACGAGCAGTACTTC.

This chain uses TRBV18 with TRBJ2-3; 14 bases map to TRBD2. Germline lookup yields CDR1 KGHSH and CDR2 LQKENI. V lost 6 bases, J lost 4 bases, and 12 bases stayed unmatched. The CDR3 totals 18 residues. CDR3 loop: CASSRRPGLAGVPDTQYF. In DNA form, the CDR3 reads TGTGCCAGCTCTCGAAGACCGGGACTAGCGGGAGTTCCAGATACGCAGTATTTT. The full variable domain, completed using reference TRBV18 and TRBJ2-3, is NAGVMQNPRHLVRRRGQEARLRCSPMKGHSHVYWYRQLPEEGLKFMVYLQKENIIDESGMPKERFSAEFPKEGPSILRIQQVVRGDSAAYFCASSRRPGLAGVPDTQYFGPGTRLTVL.

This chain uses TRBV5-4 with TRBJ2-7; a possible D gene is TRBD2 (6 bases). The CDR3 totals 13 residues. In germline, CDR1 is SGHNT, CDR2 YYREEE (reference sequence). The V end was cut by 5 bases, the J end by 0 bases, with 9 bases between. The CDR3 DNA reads TGTGCCAGCAGGGCCGGGGGCTCCTACGAGCAGTACTTC. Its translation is CASRAGGSYEQYF.

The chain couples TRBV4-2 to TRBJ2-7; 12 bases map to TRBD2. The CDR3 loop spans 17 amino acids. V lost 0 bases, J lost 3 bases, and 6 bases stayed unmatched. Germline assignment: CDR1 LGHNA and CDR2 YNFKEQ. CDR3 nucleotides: TGTGCCAGCAGCCAAGATCTAGGGACTAGCGGGTTCTACGAGCAGTACTTC. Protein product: CASSQDLGTSGFYEQYF.

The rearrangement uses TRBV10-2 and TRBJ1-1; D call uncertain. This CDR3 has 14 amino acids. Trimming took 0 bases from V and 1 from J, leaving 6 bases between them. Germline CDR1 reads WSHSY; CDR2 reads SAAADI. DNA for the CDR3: TGCGCCAGCAGTGAGTCCCATTCGAACACTGAAGCTTTCTTT. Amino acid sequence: CASSESHSNTEAFF.

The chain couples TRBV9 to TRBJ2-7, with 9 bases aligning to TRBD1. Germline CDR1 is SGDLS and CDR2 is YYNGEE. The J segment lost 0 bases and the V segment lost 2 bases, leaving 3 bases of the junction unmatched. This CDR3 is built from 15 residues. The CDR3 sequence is CASSVRTGVSYEQYF. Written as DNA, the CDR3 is TGTGCCAGCAGCGTTAGGACAGGGGTCTCCTACGAGCAGTACTTC. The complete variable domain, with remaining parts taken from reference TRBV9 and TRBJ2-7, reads DSGVTQTPKHLITATGQRVTLRCSPRSGDLSVYWYQQSLDQGLQFLIQYYNGEERAKGNILERFSAQQFPDLHSELNLSSLELGDSALYFCASSVRTGVSYEQYFGPGTRLTVT.

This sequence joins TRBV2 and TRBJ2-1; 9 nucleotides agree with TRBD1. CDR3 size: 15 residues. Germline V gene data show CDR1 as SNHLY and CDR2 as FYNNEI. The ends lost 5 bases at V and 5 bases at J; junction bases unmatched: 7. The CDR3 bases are TGTGCCAGCAGTAACAGGGGGCGCGGGGACAATGAGCAGTTCTTC. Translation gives CASSNRGRGDNEQFF.

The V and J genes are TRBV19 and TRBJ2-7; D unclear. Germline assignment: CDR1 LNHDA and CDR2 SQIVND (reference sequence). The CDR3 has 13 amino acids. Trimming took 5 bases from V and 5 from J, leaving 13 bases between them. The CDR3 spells CASSLPELDEQYF. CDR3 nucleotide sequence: TGTGCCAGTAGTCTGCCTGAGCTCGACGAGCAGTACTTC.